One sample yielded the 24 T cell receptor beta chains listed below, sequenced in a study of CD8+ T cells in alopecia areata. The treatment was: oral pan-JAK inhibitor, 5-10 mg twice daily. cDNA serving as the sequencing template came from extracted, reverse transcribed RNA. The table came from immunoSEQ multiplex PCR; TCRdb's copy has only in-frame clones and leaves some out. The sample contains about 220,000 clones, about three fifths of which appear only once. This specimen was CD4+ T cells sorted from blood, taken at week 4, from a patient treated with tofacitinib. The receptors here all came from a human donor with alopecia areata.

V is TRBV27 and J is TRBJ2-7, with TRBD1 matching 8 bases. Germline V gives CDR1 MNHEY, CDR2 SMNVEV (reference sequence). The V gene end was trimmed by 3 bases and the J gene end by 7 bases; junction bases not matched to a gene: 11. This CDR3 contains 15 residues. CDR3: CASSFGPQGAREQYF. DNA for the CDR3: TGTGCCAGCAGTTTCGGTCCGCAGGGGGCTCGGGAGCAGTACTTC.

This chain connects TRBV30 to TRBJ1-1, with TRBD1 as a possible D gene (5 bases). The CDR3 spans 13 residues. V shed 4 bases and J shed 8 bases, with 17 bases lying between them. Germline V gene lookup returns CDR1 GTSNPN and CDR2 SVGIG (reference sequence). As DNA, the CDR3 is TGTGCCTGGAAAAGATTGGGGGTGGGAGAAGCTTTCTTT. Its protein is CAWKRLGVGEAFF.

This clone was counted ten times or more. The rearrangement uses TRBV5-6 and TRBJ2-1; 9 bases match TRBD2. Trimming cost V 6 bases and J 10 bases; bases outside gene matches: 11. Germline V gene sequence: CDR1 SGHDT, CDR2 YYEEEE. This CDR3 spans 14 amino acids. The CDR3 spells CASTLGLAGREQFF. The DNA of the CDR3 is TGTGCCAGCACCCTCGGTCTAGCGGGGCGAGAGCAGTTCTTC.

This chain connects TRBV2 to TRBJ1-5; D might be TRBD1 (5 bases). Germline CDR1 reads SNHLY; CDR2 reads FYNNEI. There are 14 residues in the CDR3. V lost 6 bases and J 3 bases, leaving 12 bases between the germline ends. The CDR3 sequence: CASSLEGVNQPQHF. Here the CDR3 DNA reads TGTGCCAGCAGCCTCGAAGGGGTCAATCAGCCCCAGCATTTT.

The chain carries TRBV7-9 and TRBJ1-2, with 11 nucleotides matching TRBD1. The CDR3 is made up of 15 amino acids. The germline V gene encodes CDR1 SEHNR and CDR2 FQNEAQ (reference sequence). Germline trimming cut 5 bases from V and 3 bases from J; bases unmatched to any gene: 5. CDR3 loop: CASSPSGQGDYGYTF. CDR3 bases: TGTGCCAGCAGCCCCTCGGGACAGGGGGACTATGGCTACACCTTC.

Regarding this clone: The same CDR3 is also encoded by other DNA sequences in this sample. CDR3 amino acids: CASSYRGNQPQHF. CDR3 coding DNA: TGTGCCAGCAGCTACAGGGGCAATCAGCCCCAGCATTTT. V usage is TRBV7-2 and J usage is TRBJ1-5, with D maybe TRBD1 (6 bases). V dropped 4 bases and J dropped 2 bases, with 6 bases sitting between them. The CDR3 contains 13 residues. Germline values: CDR1 SGHTA, CDR2 FQGNSA.

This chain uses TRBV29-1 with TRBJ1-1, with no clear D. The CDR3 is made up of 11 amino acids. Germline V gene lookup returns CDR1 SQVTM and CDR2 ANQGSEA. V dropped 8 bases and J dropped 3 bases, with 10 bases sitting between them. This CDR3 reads CSSGVDTEAFF. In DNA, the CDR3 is TGCAGCTCTGGGGTGGACACTGAAGCTTTCTTT.

The CDR3 DNA follows: TGTGCCAGCTCACCCGCGACGGGGGGAAGTACCTACGAGCAGTACTTC. It yields the protein CASSPATGGSTYEQYF. The rearrangement uses TRBV18 and TRBJ2-7; 7 positions agree with TRBD2. From germline, CDR1 is KGHSH and CDR2 LQKENI. The CDR3 length is 16 residues. Trimming at V came to 3 bases and at J to 2 bases, leaving 10 bases not matched to a gene.

The CDR3 DNA reads as TGTGCCAGCAGCTGGACGTGGGCAGATACGCAGTATTTT. This sequence encodes CASSWTWADTQYF. The V gene is TRBV11-2, the J gene TRBJ2-3; D is uncertain. Trimming stripped 4 bases from V and 4 bases from J, with 9 bases between. The CDR3 is 13 amino acids. CDR1 SGHAT and CDR2 FQNNGV come from the germline V gene.

This CDR3 reads CASSLTTSIHEQYF. The DNA for the CDR3 is TGCGCCAGCAGCTTGACGACTAGCATCCACGAGCAGTACTTC. V usage is TRBV5-1 and J usage is TRBJ2-7; 7 nucleotides align to TRBD2. Germline CDR1 and CDR2: SGHRS and YFSETQ. V shed 1 base and J 5 bases; nucleotides not matched to a gene: 6. CDR3 length: 14 amino acids.

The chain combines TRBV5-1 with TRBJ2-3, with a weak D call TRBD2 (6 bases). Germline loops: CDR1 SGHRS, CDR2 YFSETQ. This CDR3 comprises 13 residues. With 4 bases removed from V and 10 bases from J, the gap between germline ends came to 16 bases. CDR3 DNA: TGCGCCAGCAGCCCGGGGGTAACGCCCTCGCAGTATTTT. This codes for CASSPGVTPSQYF.

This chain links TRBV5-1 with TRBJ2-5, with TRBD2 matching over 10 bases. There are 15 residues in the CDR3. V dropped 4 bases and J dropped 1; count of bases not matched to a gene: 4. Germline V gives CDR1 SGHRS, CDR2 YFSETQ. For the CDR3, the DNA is TGCGCCAGCAGCCTCGGGACTAGCGCCCAAGAGACCCAGTACTTC. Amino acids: CASSLGTSAQETQYF.

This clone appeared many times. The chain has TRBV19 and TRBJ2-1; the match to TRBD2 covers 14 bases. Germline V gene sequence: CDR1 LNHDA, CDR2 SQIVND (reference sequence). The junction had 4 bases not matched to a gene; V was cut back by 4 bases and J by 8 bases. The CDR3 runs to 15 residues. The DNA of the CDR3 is TGTGCCAGTAGTAGACTAGCGGGGGGGGCCGATGAGCAGTTCTTC. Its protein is CASSRLAGGADEQFF.

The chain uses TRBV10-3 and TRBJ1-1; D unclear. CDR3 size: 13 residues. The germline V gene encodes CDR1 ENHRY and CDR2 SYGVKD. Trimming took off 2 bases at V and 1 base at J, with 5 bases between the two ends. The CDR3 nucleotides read TGTGCCATCAGTGAGAAAGGGAACACTGAAGCTTTCTTT. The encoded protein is CAISEKGNTEAFF.

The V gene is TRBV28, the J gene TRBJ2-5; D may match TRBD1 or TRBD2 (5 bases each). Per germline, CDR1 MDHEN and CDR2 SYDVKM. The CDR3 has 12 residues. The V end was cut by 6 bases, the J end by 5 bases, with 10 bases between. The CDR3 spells CASRGPPETQYF. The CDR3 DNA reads TGTGCCAGCAGGGGACCTCCGGAGACCCAGTACTTC.

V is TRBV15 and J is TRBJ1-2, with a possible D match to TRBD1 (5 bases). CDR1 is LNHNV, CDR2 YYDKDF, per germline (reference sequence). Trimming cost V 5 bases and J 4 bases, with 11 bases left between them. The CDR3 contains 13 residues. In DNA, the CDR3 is TGTGCCACCAGCCCGCGTAGGGGCTATGGCTACACCTTC. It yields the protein CATSPRRGYGYTF.

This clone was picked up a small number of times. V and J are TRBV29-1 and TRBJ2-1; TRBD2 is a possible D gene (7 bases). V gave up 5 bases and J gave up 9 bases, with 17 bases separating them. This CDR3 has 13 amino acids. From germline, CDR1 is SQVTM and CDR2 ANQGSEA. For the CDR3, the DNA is TGCAGCGTTCCCCTAGGGGGGGGCGCTGAGCAGTTCTTC. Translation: CSVPLGGGAEQFF.

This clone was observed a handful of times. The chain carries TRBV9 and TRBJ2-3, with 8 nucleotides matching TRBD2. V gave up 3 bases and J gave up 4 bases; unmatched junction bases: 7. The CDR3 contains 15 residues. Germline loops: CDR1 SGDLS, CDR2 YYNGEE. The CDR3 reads CASSGTGGQPDTQYF. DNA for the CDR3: TGTGCCAGCAGCGGAACGGGGGGGCAACCAGATACGCAGTATTTT. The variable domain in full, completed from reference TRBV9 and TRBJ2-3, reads DSGVTQTPKHLITATGQRVTLRCSPRSGDLSVYWYQQSLDQGLQFLIQYYNGEERAKGNILERFSAQQFPDLHSELNLSSLELGDSALYFCASSGTGGQPDTQYFGPGTRLTVL.

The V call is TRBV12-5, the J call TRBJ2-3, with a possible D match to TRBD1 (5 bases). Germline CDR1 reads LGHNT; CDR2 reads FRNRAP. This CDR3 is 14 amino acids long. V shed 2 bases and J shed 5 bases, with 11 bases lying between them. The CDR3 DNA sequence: TGTGCTAGTGGTTTGATGTGGGGCGTAGATACGCAGTATTTT. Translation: CASGLMWGVDTQYF.

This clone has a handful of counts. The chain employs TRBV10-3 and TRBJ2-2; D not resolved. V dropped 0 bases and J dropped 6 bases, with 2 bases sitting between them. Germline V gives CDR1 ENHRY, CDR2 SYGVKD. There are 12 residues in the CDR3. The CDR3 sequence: CAISESPGELFF. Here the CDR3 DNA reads TGTGCCATCAGTGAGTCGCCCGGGGAGCTGTTTTTT.

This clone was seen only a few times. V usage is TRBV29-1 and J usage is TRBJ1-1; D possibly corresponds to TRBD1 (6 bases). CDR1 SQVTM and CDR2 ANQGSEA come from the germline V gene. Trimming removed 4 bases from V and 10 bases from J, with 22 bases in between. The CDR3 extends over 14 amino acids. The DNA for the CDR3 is TGCAGCGTTGTCCGGGACAAGGGGCAGGGAAGAGCTTTCTTT. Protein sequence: CSVVRDKGQGRAFF. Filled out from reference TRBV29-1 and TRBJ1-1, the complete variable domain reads SAVISQKPSRDICQRGTSLTIQCQVDSQVTMMFWYRQQPGQSLTLIATANQGSEATYESGFVIDKFPISRPNLTFSTLTVSNMSPEDSSIYLCSVVRDKGQGRAFFGQGTRLTVV.

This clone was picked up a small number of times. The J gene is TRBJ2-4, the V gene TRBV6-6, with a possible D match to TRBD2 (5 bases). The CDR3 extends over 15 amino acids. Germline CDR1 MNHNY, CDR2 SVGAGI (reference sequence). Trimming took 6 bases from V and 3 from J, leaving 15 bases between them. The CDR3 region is CASSRLEGSKNIQYF. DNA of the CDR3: TGTGCCAGCAGCCGGCTTGAAGGGAGCAAAAACATTCAGTACTTC.

The CDR3 region is CASSQEFGLAGEQYF. The CDR3 nucleotides are TGCGCCAGCAGCCAAGAATTTGGACTAGCTGGCGAGCAGTACTTC. J is TRBJ2-7 and V is TRBV4-1; 8 bases are shared with TRBD2. CDR1 is MGHRA, CDR2 YSYEKL, per germline. The J segment lost 6 bases and the V segment lost 0 bases, leaving 7 bases of the junction unmatched. The length of the CDR3 is 15 residues.

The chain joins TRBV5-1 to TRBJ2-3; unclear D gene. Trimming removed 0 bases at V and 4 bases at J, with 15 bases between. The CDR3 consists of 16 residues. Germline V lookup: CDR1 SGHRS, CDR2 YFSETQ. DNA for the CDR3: TGCGCCAGCAGCTTGGGACTCGTAAATCAGCCAGATACGCAGTATTTT. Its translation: CASSLGLVNQPDTQYF.